The 9 T cell receptor beta chains below were found in one sample sequenced in a study of T cell clonality in common variable immunodeficiency (dated by TCRdb to the mid-2010s). The library was generated by the immunoSEQ multiplex PCR assay. TCRdb provides this immuneACCESS table in a form limited to in-frame rearrangements. Some clones are lacking; in checked studies, under half of them reflect an unresolved V gene, and why the rest are absent is not known. With tens of thousands of clones recorded, this sample contains no clone counted only once. Together, the top ten hold 1.3% to 1.5% of the sample. The specimen was peripheral blood mononuclear cells. These receptors originate from a person aged 18 to 75 in good health.

The CDR3 is CASSESGGKAQYF. Incomplete CDR3 DNA: TGTGCCAGCAGTGAAAGCGGGGGCAAGGCG. This rearrangement joins TRBV6-1 to TRBJ2-3; 8 bases map to TRBD2. The observed sequence ends 3 residues before the CDR3 terminus, with the missing tail filled in from the germline J gene. Germline V gives CDR1 MNHNS, CDR2 SASEGT. The CDR3 contains 13 residues.

This clone occurred many times. The CDR3 is CAGLYNEQFF. The DNA read from the CDR3 is TGTGCGGGCCTCTACAATGAG. V usage is TRBV30 and J usage is TRBJ2-1; D gene uncertain. The read terminates 3 residues ahead of where the CDR3 ends, so the germline J gene completes it. The CDR3 loop spans 10 amino acids. Germline V gene sequence: CDR1 GTSNPN, CDR2 SVGIG (reference sequence).

This clone has more than one count but fewer than ten. The read falls 3 residues short of the CDR3 end, and the missing part is taken from the germline J gene. The chain joins TRBV25-1 to TRBJ2-3; 8 bases match TRBD2. Germline values: CDR1 MGHDK, CDR2 SYGVNS. V shed 7 bases and J 6 bases; nucleotides not matched to a gene: 3. The CDR3 runs 12 residues. The CDR3 loop is CASTSGPDTQYF. Partial CDR3 DNA: TGTGCCAGCACTAGCGGGCCGGATACG.

This clone appeared many times. The read stops 3 residues short of the end of the CDR3; the missing end is completed from the germline J gene. V and J are TRBV10-3 and TRBJ1-1; D is possibly TRBD1 (5 bases). Germline V gene sequence: CDR1 ENHRY, CDR2 SYGVKD. The CDR3 is 14 residues long. The V end was cut by 7 bases, the J end by 4 bases, with 16 bases between. The CDR3 spells CAIKSGAATTEAFF. The CDR3 DNA, read in part, is TGTGCCATCAAATCTGGGGCGGCTACCACTGAA.

This clone occurred many times. The sequenced fragment ends 3 residues before the CDR3 boundary, so the rest is inferred from the germline J gene. The genes are TRBV7-3 and TRBJ1-6; D possibly corresponds to TRBD1 (6 bases). The V end lost 4 bases, the J end lost 9 bases, and 10 bases lay between the germline ends. This CDR3 contains 13 residues. CDR1 SGHTA and CDR2 FQGTGA come from the germline V gene. The chain's CDR3 is CASSSTGSSPLHF. The CDR3 DNA, read in part, is TGTGCCAGCAGCTCGACAGGAAGTTCACCC.

This clone was counted at least ten times. The read ends 3 residues early relative to the CDR3; the germline J gene fills the gap. V is TRBV29-1 and J is TRBJ1-2, with a tentative D call TRBD1 (6 bases). With 6 bases removed from V and 4 bases from J, the gap between germline ends came to 15 bases. The CDR3 is 13 residues long. CDR1 is SQVTM and CDR2 is ANQGSEA in the germline V gene. Partial CDR3 DNA: TGCAGCGTCGCAGGGGAGGAAAGCTATGGC. As protein: CSVAGEESYG. The whole CDR3 sequence reads CSVAGEESYGYTF.

The sample holds many counts of this clone. Read coverage stops 3 residues before the CDR3 terminus; the germline J gene supplies the remainder. The gene calls are TRBV5-1 and TRBJ2-2; TRBD1 agrees at 7 bases. Unmatched junction bases numbered 5, after V lost 2 bases and J lost 1 base. CDR1 is SGHRS, CDR2 YFSETQ, per germline. The CDR3 runs to 16 residues. CDR3 protein: CASSLGGQMNTGELFF. The sequenced part of the CDR3 DNA is TGCGCCAGCAGCTTAGGGGGACAGATGAACACCGGGGAG.

This clone was picked up many times. The read terminates 3 residues before the CDR3 end, so the remaining end is supplied by the germline J gene. V is TRBV19 and J is TRBJ2-1; TRBD1 matches 9 bases. The J segment lost 6 bases and the V segment lost 6 bases, leaving 6 bases of the junction unmatched. The CDR3 runs 14 residues. In germline, CDR1 is LNHDA, CDR2 SQIVND (reference sequence). CDR3 amino acids: CASSRDRAGNEQFF. The covered CDR3 bases are TGTGCCAGTAGCCGGGACAGGGCAGGCAATGAG.

This clone showed up many times. The read terminates 3 residues before the CDR3 end, so the remaining end is supplied by the germline J gene. The chain recombines TRBV7-3 with TRBJ1-2; TRBD1 aligns across 12 bases. Germline CDR1 SGHTA, CDR2 FQGTGA. The V segment lost 5 bases and the J segment 7 bases; nucleotides outside the gene matches: 8. The CDR3 totals 15 residues. The CDR3 loop is CASSAGGTGGSGYTF. The DNA read from the CDR3 is TGTGCCAGCAGCGCAGGGGGGACAGGGGGCTCTGGC.